This T cell receptor beta chain was sequenced for a study of cytomegalovirus exposure and HLA in healthy donors. Study summary: Previous work identified 100 million or so unique TCR beta sequences from 200 million or so T cells. Study conclusions and caveats: Within the data, a cluster of highly shared sequence variants was likely a sequencing artifact. The classifier reportedly diagnosed cytomegalovirus status with high sensitivity and specificity.

As to this clone: Antigen: not known.

The CDR3 totals 14 residues. Trimming cost V 3 bases and J 5 bases; bases outside gene matches: 6. Germline V gives CDR1 SGHRS, CDR2 YFSETQ. Use of 60 Vbeta and 13 Jbeta primers characterized the PCR. The protocol was immunoSEQ multiplex PCR, while the TCRdb copy is restricted to in-frame clones and leaves out a portion. The sample includes roughly 26,000 clones, under 70% of them seen just once. The specimen sequenced was PBMCs. This TCR was recovered from a woman between 50 and 59 years old in good health and CMV-seronegative. The J gene is TRBJ2-7, the V gene TRBV5-1, with TRBD1 identical over 9 bases. The CDR3 loop reads CASSWDRATDEQYF. The CDR3 DNA sequence: TGCGCCAGCAGCTGGGACAGGGCTACGGACGAGCAGTACTTC.